Below, 18 T cell receptor beta chains from the same sample are listed, as sequenced in a study of CD8 T cells in Susac syndrome. RNA amounts of about 0.5 to 1 ug underwent reverse transcription with random hexamers. TCRdb ran MiXCR on the immunoSEQ multiplex PCR reads and lists one entry per CDR3 protein. The profile shows roughly 150,000 distinct CDR3 sequences, nearly 97% of them singletons. Source material: CD8+ T cells from PBMCs. The receptors derive from a human donor with multiple sclerosis.

The V call is TRBV2, the J call TRBJ2-1, with 8 nucleotides matching TRBD2. This CDR3 spans 13 amino acids. Losses at the gene ends were 7 bases for V and 6 bases for J; bases not matched to a gene: 5. Germline CDR1 is SNHLY and CDR2 is FYNNEI. The CDR3 is CASKVAGTNEQFF. In nucleotides, the CDR3 is TGTGCCAGCAAGGTAGCGGGGACCAATGAGCAGTTCTTC.

The gene calls are TRBV3-1 and TRBJ2-5; 9 bases line up with TRBD1. In germline, CDR1 is LGHDT, CDR2 YNNKEL (reference sequence). This CDR3 contains 17 residues. The J segment lost 2 bases and the V segment lost 1 base, leaving 8 bases of the junction unmatched. CDR3 sequence: CASSQGPEDRGQETQYF. CDR3 coding DNA: TGTGCCAGCAGCCAAGGCCCCGAAGACAGGGGGCAAGAGACCCAGTACTTC.

The chain joins TRBV7-2 to TRBJ1-6; 7 bases map to TRBD1. The CDR3 is 15 residues long. CDR1 is SGHTA, CDR2 FQGNSA, per germline. V trimming: 5 bases; J trimming: 8 bases; junction bases outside the gene matches: 9. CDR3 sequence (DNA): TGTGCCAGCAGCCCCCATAGGGACAGAGATTCACCCCTCCACTTT. It translates to CASSPHRDRDSPLHF.

V and J are TRBV7-6 and TRBJ2-7, with D tentatively TRBD1 (5 bases). Trimming took off 5 bases at V and 0 bases at J, with 11 bases between the two ends. Germline values: CDR1 SGHVS, CDR2 FNYEAQ. This CDR3 has 14 amino acids. CDR3 residues: CASSRDRNSYEQYF. In DNA, the CDR3 is TGTGCCAGCAGCCGAGACAGAAACTCCTACGAGCAGTACTTC. The whole variable domain, filled in from reference TRBV7-6 and TRBJ2-7, reads GAGVSQSPRYKVTKRGQDVALRCDPISGHVSLYWYRQALGQGPEFLTYFNYEAQQDKSGLPNDRFSAERPEGSISTLTIQRTEQRDSAMYRCASSRDRNSYEQYFGPGTRLTVT.

The chain recombines TRBV5-6 with TRBJ2-5; no definite D call. The CDR3 covers 14 residues. Germline V gene lookup returns CDR1 SGHDT and CDR2 YYEEEE. Trimming left V 0 bases short and J 5 bases short, with 11 bases between. The chain's CDR3 is CASSLVQEQETQYF. DNA of the CDR3: TGTGCCAGCAGCTTGGTTCAGGAACAGGAGACCCAGTACTTC.

The V and J genes are TRBV4-1 and TRBJ2-5, with a weak D call TRBD1 (5 bases). In germline, CDR1 is MGHRA, CDR2 YSYEKL. Trimming cost V 4 bases and J 5 bases, with 11 bases left between them. The CDR3 extends over 13 amino acids. The CDR3 DNA is TGCGCCAGCAGCCTGAACTGGGGCGAGACCCAGTACTTC. Amino acid sequence: CASSLNWGETQYF.

This chain uses TRBV20-1 with TRBJ1-1; tentatively, D is TRBD1 (5 bases). This CDR3 contains 16 residues. The V gene lost 6 bases and the J gene lost 5 bases, with 25 bases spanning the gap. The germline CDR1 and CDR2 sequences are DFQATT and SNEGSKA (reference sequence). Written as DNA, the CDR3 is TGCAGTGCCTATCCAGTCGGAGACAGTTTCAGGACTGAAGCTTTCTTT. Its protein product is CSAYPVGDSFRTEAFF.

The chain joins TRBV7-9 to TRBJ2-1; D remains ambiguous. The CDR3 is 13 amino acids. The germline gives CDR1 SEHNR, CDR2 FQNEAQ (reference sequence). V lost 8 bases and J 2 bases, leaving 10 bases between the germline ends. The CDR3 nucleotides are TGTGCCAGCTCCCAGACCCCCTACAATGAGCAGTTCTTC. It codes for CASSQTPYNEQFF.

This chain joins TRBV11-2 and TRBJ2-5; D remains unclear. Looked up from germline, CDR1 is SGHAT and CDR2 is FQNNGV. The CDR3 totals 13 residues. Deletions cut 5 bases from V and 3 bases from J, with 10 bases between. The CDR3 nucleotides are TGTGCCAGCAGCATGCGGTGGAAAGAGACCCAGTACTTC. Its protein product is CASSMRWKETQYF.

V gene TRBV27 combines with J gene TRBJ2-7; D is tentatively TRBD1 or TRBD2 (5 bases each). V lost 6 bases and J 6 bases, leaving 21 bases between the germline ends. This CDR3 region has 15 residues. The germline V gene encodes CDR1 MNHEY and CDR2 SMNVEV (reference sequence). The CDR3 DNA sequence: TGTGCCAGCAGCCGGGACCTCACTGAGGGAAGCGAGCAGTACTTC. The encoded protein is CASSRDLTEGSEQYF.

The chain joins TRBV30 to TRBJ2-1, with 11 bases aligning to TRBD1. The length of the CDR3 is 14 residues. Germline values: CDR1 GTSNPN, CDR2 SVGIG (reference sequence). V was clipped by 3 bases and J by 5 bases; unmatched bases: 3. The DNA for the CDR3 is TGTGCCTGGAGCTCGGGACAGGGGGACAATGAGCAGTTCTTC. Translated: CAWSSGQGDNEQFF.

J is TRBJ1-2 and V is TRBV30; 10 bases agree with TRBD1. After removal of 3 bases from V and 5 bases from J, the junction contained 6 bases not matched to a gene. The germline CDR1 and CDR2 sequences are GTSNPN and SVGIG (reference sequence). The CDR3 is 14 amino acids. Written as DNA, the CDR3 is TGTGCCTGGAGCCACGGGACAGGGGCATATGGCTACACCTTC. It translates to CAWSHGTGAYGYTF.

The gene calls are TRBV7-2 and TRBJ2-1; D possibly corresponds to TRBD2 (7 bases). V was clipped by 5 bases and J by 7 bases, with 15 bases between them. CDR1 and CDR2 from the germline V gene are SGHTA and FQGNSA. The CDR3 spans 14 residues. CDR3 DNA: TGTGCCAGCAGCCCCACCGGGGGGCTGAATGAGCAGTTCTTC. Translation gives CASSPTGGLNEQFF.

The chain has TRBV7-9 and TRBJ1-1; D ambiguous. Trimming pared 1 base from V and 4 bases from J, leaving 10 bases between. The germline CDR1 and CDR2 sequences are SEHNR and FQNEAQ (reference sequence). The CDR3 runs to 14 residues. The CDR3 loop reads CASSLGAQFTEAFF. CDR3 nucleotide sequence: TGTGCCAGCAGCTTAGGCGCCCAGTTCACTGAAGCTTTCTTT.

This clonotype was observed a handful of times. The genes are TRBV30 and TRBJ2-7, with TRBD1 identical over 10 bases. CDR1 and CDR2 from the germline V gene are GTSNPN and SVGIG (reference sequence). The CDR3 is 14 residues long. The V and J ends lost 3 bases and 6 bases, in that order; junction bases with no gene match: 8. The DNA of the CDR3 is TGTGCCTGGAGGACAGGGGGCTGGATAGCCGAGCAGTACTTC. Protein: CAWRTGGWIAEQYF.

The chain links TRBV30 to TRBJ2-1, with TRBD1 as a possible D gene (5 bases). The germline V and J ends were trimmed by 2 bases and 7 bases, with 6 bases remaining between them. The germline gives CDR1 GTSNPN, CDR2 SVGIG (reference sequence). The CDR3 is made up of 11 amino acids. This CDR3 reads CAWSKGNEQFF. CDR3 DNA: TGTGCCTGGAGTAAGGGGAATGAGCAGTTCTTC.

The chain has TRBV6-5 and TRBJ2-5; the D is unclear. Germline V CDR1 and CDR2: MNHEY, SVGAGI. The CDR3 runs 14 residues. Trimming removed 0 bases from V and 5 bases from J, with 10 bases in between. Written as DNA, the CDR3 is TGTGCCAGCAGTTACTCCTTTAGGGCGGAGACCCAGTACTTC. Protein: CASSYSFRAETQYF.

CDR3 residues: CSVTAGLNTEAFF. In nucleotides, the CDR3 is TGCAGCGTTACGGCAGGACTGAACACTGAAGCTTTCTTT. The V call is TRBV29-1, the J call TRBJ1-1; D not certain. The CDR3 is 13 amino acids. The germline V and J ends were trimmed by 5 bases and 0 bases, with 10 bases remaining between them. Per the germline V gene, CDR1 is SQVTM and CDR2 is ANQGSEA.